One sample yielded the 21 T cell receptor beta chains listed below, sequenced in a study of spatial heterogeneity in lung cancer. The study's findings and limits: Tumors with more nonsynonymous mutations had more expanded intratumoral alpha and beta TCRs.

No antigens are known for them. Stated time point: sample taken at primary tumor resection. TCRdb reanalysed the 5' RACE reads using MiXCR and keeps one entry per CDR3 protein. This sample has about 7,000 distinct CDR3 sequences, with around 13% found just once. Sample: lung tumor tissue, taken at surgery. Receptor source: a male donor with early-stage non-small cell lung cancer.

This clonotype qualifies as medium-sized. Being off target in a library aimed at alpha chains, this beta chain has a size of little meaning. The chain carries TRBV20-1 and TRBJ1-5; the D gene is possibly TRBD1 (6 bases). There are 15 residues in the CDR3. V lost 4 bases to trimming and J lost 6 bases, with 19 bases between them. Germline V CDR1 and CDR2: DFQATT, SNEGSKA (reference sequence). CDR3 coding DNA: TGCAGTGCTATGTTAGGCCAGGGGTTGATTCAGCCCCAGCATTTT. Translated, it gives CSAMLGQGLIQPQHF.

To note about this clonotype: This beta chain is an off-target read within a library intended for alpha chains, so its frequency means little. The chain is built from TRBV7-9 and TRBJ1-5; maybe TRBD1 (6 bases). Between the trimmed V and J ends, which lost 1 base and 4 bases, there was a span of 14 bases. Germline V lookup: CDR1 SEHNR, CDR2 FQNEAQ (reference sequence). The CDR3 has 16 residues. The CDR3 nucleotides read TGTGCCAGCAGCTTAGGGGCAGGGGATAGTAATCAGCCCCAGCATTTT. It encodes CASSLGAGDSNQPQHF.

On this clonotype itself: This beta chain is an off-target read within a library intended for alpha chains, so its frequency means little. V and J are TRBV4-2 and TRBJ2-5; 11 bases map to TRBD2. In germline, CDR1 is LGHNA, CDR2 YNFKEQ. Trimming cost V 4 bases and J 2 bases; bases outside gene matches: 9. This CDR3 has 17 residues. DNA for the CDR3: TGTGCCAGCAGCCTTGTTCTAGCGGGGGGCCTACAAGAGACCCAGTACTTC. Encoded protein: CASSLVLAGGLQETQYF.

As for this clonotype: The library was prepared for alpha chains; this beta chain is a stray read, so its frequency means little. This chain connects TRBV7-2 to TRBJ1-2; 7 bases are a match to TRBD1. Germline V gives CDR1 SGHTA, CDR2 FQGNSA. The CDR3 has 15 residues. V was pared by 5 bases and J by 4 bases, with 10 bases of the junction left unmatched. CDR3 sequence reads: CASSPQGGQGYGYTF. The CDR3 bases are TGTGCCAGCAGCCCCCAGGGGGGTCAGGGCTATGGCTACACCTTC.

At least ten counts were recorded for this clonotype. This beta chain came through as a stray read in a library set up for alpha chains, and its size says little. This chain uses TRBV27 with TRBJ2-7; maybe TRBD2 (5 bases). Germline V gene lookup returns CDR1 MNHEY and CDR2 SMNVEV (reference sequence). The CDR3 loop spans 13 amino acids. V lost 1 base and J lost 5, with 9 bases in between. The CDR3 DNA reads as TGTGCCAGCAGTTTATTCGCTAGCAACGAGCAGTACTTC. It yields the protein CASSLFASNEQYF.

This clonotype was observed at least ten times. A library prepared for alpha chains yielded this beta chain as an off-target read; its size is of little meaning. The chain carries TRBV12-3 or TRBV12-4 and TRBJ1-1; no firm D call. Trimming took off 1 base at V and 4 bases at J, with 19 bases between the two ends. CDR3 length: 17 residues. CDR3 in amino acids: CASSLVTGLGLRTEAFF. The CDR3 DNA follows: TGTGCCAGCAGTTTAGTTACGGGTTTAGGGTTGCGCACTGAAGCTTTCTTT.

This clonotype is labeled as medium-sized. This beta chain appears as a stray read in a library generated for alpha chains; its size is not informative. The chain employs TRBV20-1 and TRBJ2-2; D may be TRBD1 (5 bases). Germline V gene sequence: CDR1 DFQATT, CDR2 SNEGSKA (reference sequence). This CDR3 has 13 amino acids. Between the trimmed V and J ends, which lost 6 bases and 3 bases, there was a span of 11 bases. DNA of the CDR3: TGCAGTGCGTATGACAGTTACACCGGGGAGCTGTTTTTT. Translation gives CSAYDSYTGELFF.

By its share, this clonotype is large (0.1 to 1%). A library prepared for alpha chains yielded this beta chain as an off-target read; its size is of little meaning. J is TRBJ2-7 and V is TRBV7-8; TRBD1 matches at 7 bases. V trimming: 6 bases; J trimming: 4 bases; junction bases outside the gene matches: 9. Germline values: CDR1 SGHVS, CDR2 FQNEAQ. This CDR3 contains 14 residues. CDR3 in DNA: TGTGCCAGCAGGTCCGACAGGGTCGTTTACGAGCAGTACTTC. It yields the protein CASRSDRVVYEQYF.

This clonotype was picked up many times. Since it is a stray read in a library aimed at alpha chains, this beta chain has a size that is not meaningful. The chain couples TRBV29-1 to TRBJ1-5; unclear D gene. Germline loops: CDR1 SQVTM, CDR2 ANQGSEA. The CDR3 totals 13 residues. V lost 3 bases, J lost 1 base, and 7 bases lay in between. CDR3 sequence reads: CSVDGQSNQPQHF. CDR3 nucleotides: TGCAGCGTTGATGGGCAGAGCAATCAGCCCCAGCATTTT. Filled out from reference TRBV29-1 and TRBJ1-5, the complete variable domain reads SAVISQKPSRDICQRGTSLTIQCQVDSQVTMMFWYRQQPGQSLTLIATANQGSEATYESGFVIDKFPISRPNLTFSTLTVSNMSPEDSSIYLCSVDGQSNQPQHFGDGTRLSIL.

This clonotype was recorded at least ten times. This beta chain turned up in a library designed for alpha chains; as an off-target read, its abundance says little. The J gene is TRBJ1-6, the V gene TRBV10-2; no definite D call. Germline values: CDR1 WSHSY, CDR2 SAAADI. This CDR3 has 13 residues. With 0 bases removed from V and 14 bases from J, the gap between germline ends came to 11 bases. The CDR3 protein is CASSESLRGALHF. DNA of the CDR3: TGCGCCAGCAGTGAGTCCTTACGTGGGGCCCTCCACTTT.

This clonotype ranks as medium-sized (0.01 to 0.1%). With the library built for alpha chains, this beta chain is off target and its frequency is not meaningful. The genes are TRBV2 and TRBJ1-4; no definite D call. The CDR3 runs 14 residues. Germline-derived CDR1 and CDR2 are SNHLY and FYNNEI. V gave up 6 bases and J gave up 7 bases, with 15 bases separating them. CDR3 amino acids: CASRPNNQGEKLFF. The CDR3 nucleotides read TGTGCCAGCAGACCAAACAACCAAGGTGAAAAACTGTTTTTT.

This clonotype counts as medium-sized. This beta chain is an off-target read within a library intended for alpha chains, so its frequency means little. The V call is TRBV6-5, the J call TRBJ1-1; the D is unclear. V lost 6 bases and J lost 4, with 21 bases in between. CDR3 length: 16 amino acids. CDR1 is MNHEY, CDR2 SVGAGI, per germline. CDR3 sequence reads: CASSLNQGGYGTEAFF. CDR3 DNA sequence: TGTGCCAGCAGCTTAAACCAAGGAGGCTACGGCACTGAAGCTTTCTTT.

Turning to this clonotype: Since the library was made to target alpha chains, this beta chain is a stray read and its abundance is not meaningful. This chain uses TRBV19 with TRBJ1-5; D is ambiguous. This CDR3 spans 13 amino acids. V was clipped by 3 bases and J by 5 bases, with 8 bases between them. Germline V gives CDR1 LNHDA, CDR2 SQIVND (reference sequence). As DNA, the CDR3 is TGTGCCAGTAGTATGAGTAAGGATCAGCCCCAGCATTTT. Translating it yields CASSMSKDQPQHF.

Concerning this clonotype itself: Since the library was made to target alpha chains, this beta chain is a stray read and its abundance is not meaningful. This chain connects TRBV3-1 to TRBJ1-5; D call uncertain. Germline V gene data show CDR1 as LGHDT and CDR2 as YNNKEL (reference sequence). The CDR3 covers 14 residues. Trimming removed 0 bases at V and 7 bases at J, with 10 bases between. CDR3 sequence (DNA): TGTGCCAGCAGCCAAGAGGGGTTGGGACAGCCCCAGCATTTT. This codes for CASSQEGLGQPQHF.

This clonotype was found many times. With the library built for alpha chains, this beta chain is off target and its frequency is not meaningful. The chain recombines TRBV6-2 or TRBV6-3 with TRBJ2-2; 7 bases fit TRBD2. From germline, CDR1 is MNHEY and CDR2 SVGEGT. V lost 5 bases to trimming and J lost 5 bases; unmatched junction nucleotides: 8. CDR3 size: 15 residues. The CDR3 here is CASSPVGGSTGELFF. The CDR3 DNA sequence: TGTGCCAGCAGTCCCGTGGGAGGGAGTACCGGGGAGCTGTTTTTT.

This clonotype was found many times. Because the library targeted alpha chains, this beta chain is an off-target read whose size means little. V is TRBV20-1 and J is TRBJ2-5, with TRBD1 as a possible D gene (6 bases). Between the trimmed V and J ends, which lost 6 bases and 2 bases, there was a span of 16 bases. The CDR3 runs to 14 residues. In germline, CDR1 is DFQATT, CDR2 SNEGSKA (reference sequence). The DNA of the CDR3 is TGCAGTGCCACGTCGGGACACCAACAAGAGACCCAGTACTTC. Encoded protein: CSATSGHQQETQYF.

This clonotype appeared many times. The size of this beta chain means little, since it is a stray read in a library made for alpha chains. The chain is built from TRBV27 and TRBJ1-5; 9 bases match TRBD1. The V gene's germline CDR1 is MNHEY and CDR2 SMNVEV (reference sequence). V was clipped by 7 bases and J by 2 bases; unmatched bases: 6. The CDR3 consists of 15 residues. The CDR3 DNA reads as TGTGCCAGCAATTCGCGGACAGGGGGCAATCAGCCCCAGCATTTT. Protein sequence: CASNSRTGGNQPQHF.

This clonotype was found many times. A library made for alpha chains picked up this beta chain off target, so its size means little. The rearrangement joins TRBV4-2 to TRBJ1-4; D is possibly TRBD1 (5 bases). Germline CDR1 reads LGHNA; CDR2 reads YNFKEQ. V lost 4 bases, J lost 0 bases, and 12 bases lay in between. This CDR3 region has 16 residues. The chain's CDR3 is CASSRQTIATNEKLFF. DNA of the CDR3: TGTGCCAGCAGCCGACAGACGATAGCAACTAATGAAAAACTGTTTTTT.

This clonotype was seen at least ten times. The library was prepared for alpha chains; this beta chain is a stray read, so its frequency means little. The chain recombines TRBV11-1 with TRBJ2-5, with D possibly matching TRBD1 (6 bases). The CDR3 loop spans 14 amino acids. CDR1 SGHAT and CDR2 FQDESV come from the germline V gene (reference sequence). V lost 3 bases and J lost 3, with 11 bases in between. The CDR3 sequence: CASSLRGIEETQYF. In DNA, the CDR3 is TGTGCCAGCAGCTTGAGGGGGATTGAAGAGACCCAGTACTTC.

This clonotype was counted at least ten times. Since the library was made to target alpha chains, this beta chain is a stray read and its abundance is not meaningful. The rearrangement joins TRBV4-2 to TRBJ2-1; D might be TRBD1 or TRBD2, each matching 5 bases. Per the germline V gene, CDR1 is LGHNA and CDR2 is YNFKEQ. Trimming took off 3 bases at V and 0 bases at J, with 12 bases between the two ends. There are 16 residues in the CDR3. In DNA form, the CDR3 reads TGTGCCAGCAGCCAGCCCGGGACCCCCTCCTACAATGAGCAGTTCTTC. Protein sequence: CASSQPGTPSYNEQFF.

This clonotype showed up many times. Since the library was made to target alpha chains, this beta chain is a stray read and its abundance is not meaningful. The chain has TRBV7-2 and TRBJ2-1; 7 nucleotides agree with TRBD2. From germline, CDR1 is SGHTA and CDR2 FQGNSA. The CDR3 is made up of 13 amino acids. Germline trimming cut 2 bases from V and 15 bases from J; bases unmatched to any gene: 10. The CDR3 sequence: CASSLIRTSYPFF. The CDR3 DNA is TGTGCCAGCAGCTTAATCCGGACTAGTTATCCGTTCTTC.